Detailed here is one T cell receptor (beta chain). This specimen belongs to a study of HIV-infected patients and healthy controls. The V and J ends lost 6 bases and 5 bases respectively, with 16 bases between them. CDR1 and CDR2 (germline): MNHNS, SASEGT. This CDR3 is built from 14 residues. TCRdb re-analysed the 5' RACE reads in MiXCR, keeping a single row per CDR3 protein. This sample yields roughly 70,000 distinct CDR3 sequences, of which about 15% are seen a single time; 5.5% to 6% belongs to the top ten. The material sequenced was CD4+ T cells from blood. The chain carries TRBV6-1 and TRBJ1-1, with a tentative D call TRBD1 (6 bases). The sequence was collected from a human donor in good health. CDR3 sequence (DNA): TGTGCCAGCAGCCTCACAGGGAAGACTACTGAAGCTTTCTTT. It encodes CASSLTGKTTEAFF.